This TCR delta chain emerged from a study of gamma-delta T cells after stem cell transplantation. This clone was seen at least ten times. The database protein in TCRdb disagrees with the DNA translation at residue 7; the sequence shown here was translated from the DNA. Trimming removed 0 bases from V and 4 bases from J; junction bases left unmatched: 6. This CDR3 comprises 16 residues. Germline V gene data show CDR1 as GEAIGNYY and CDR2 as EKD. TCRdb reanalyzed the RT-PCR reads using CATT. Of some 14,000 delta-chain clones in the sample, over 8% are singletons; the top ten hold about two thirds. The clonotype was recovered from a human donor. It is not recorded whose cells these are; they may come from a transplant donor. This chain uses TRDV2 with TRDJ1; 11 bases line up with TRDD3. Source material: gamma-delta T cells. The CDR3, as DNA: TGTGCCTGTGACACCGTTATGGGGGATACGAGCGATAAACTCATCTTT. Its protein product is CACDTVMGDTSDKLIF.